This entry features one T cell receptor beta chain sequence. The target antigen is unknown. Assay used: immunoSEQ multiplex PCR; TCRdb lists only in-frame clones, some missing. This table has 90,000 to 150,000 clones, roughly 96% appearing once. Trimming stripped 5 bases from V and 0 bases from J, with 17 bases between. The CDR3 spans 16 residues. Germline-derived CDR1 and CDR2 are MNHEY and SMNVEV (reference sequence). The data stem from a study of graft-versus-host responses after intestinal transplantation. Study-wide background: Recipients got multivisceral, liver-intestinal, or isolated intestinal transplants. Anti-thymocyte globulin induction was given to all recipients, followed by tacrolimus and steroids for about 3 years.

General study points: When patients had graft-donor T cell macrochimerism, their allografts held high graft-versus-host to host-versus-graft clonal ratios.

The specimen was unstimulated CD8+ T cells sorted from spleen or lymph node cells, collected before intestinal transplant. This TCR was recovered from a human donor who received an intestinal transplant. The chain has TRBV27 and TRBJ2-7; D possibly corresponds to TRBD2 (6 bases). Here the CDR3 reads CASSPSEGETSYEQYF. In DNA form, the CDR3 reads TGTGCCAGCAGTCCCTCGGAGGGAGAGACCTCCTACGAGCAGTACTTC.